This T cell receptor (beta chain) was obtained from a study of identical twins. Study findings and constraints: Out-of-frame alpha sequences common to twins exhibited a surplus of low generation probability. Insertions ran lower in abundant cord blood beta clonotypes, though not in memory repertoires. Modelling underestimated the level of out-of-frame TCR alpha sharing observed in monozygotic twins.

The CDR3 runs 15 residues. V trimming: 6 bases; J trimming: 6 bases; junction bases outside the gene matches: 12. Germline CDR1 and CDR2: SQVTM and ANQGSEA. A single record per CDR3 protein comes from TCRdb applying MiXCR to the 5' RACE reads. The data contain hundreds of thousands of distinct CDR3 sequences, around 6% of them singletons. Only a few counts were recorded for this clonotype. Its antigen is undetermined. The TCR sequence derives from a man younger than 30 in good health. Sequenced input: naive T cells sorted from blood. The gene calls are TRBV29-1 and TRBJ2-3; 10 bases map to TRBD2. The CDR3 here is CSVKGAGGYGDTQYF. DNA for the CDR3: TGCAGCGTGAAAGGAGCGGGAGGGTACGGGGATACGCAGTATTTT.